The next 28 T cell receptor beta chains were all read from a single sample in a study of identical twins. TCRdb processed the 5' RACE reads anew with MiXCR; each CDR3 protein has one entry. Here the sample spans 350,000 to 450,000 distinct CDR3 sequences, less than 20% being singletons. Sequencing was performed on naive T cells sorted from blood. The receptor source for this set is a man over 45 in good health.

This clonotype was seen many times. The chain carries TRBV29-1 and TRBJ2-5, with D maybe TRBD2 (5 bases). Between the trimmed V and J ends, which lost 8 bases and 4 bases, there was a span of 14 bases. This CDR3 comprises 12 residues. The germline CDR1 and CDR2 sequences are SQVTM and ANQGSEA. The chain's CDR3 is CSSSPEVETQYF. The CDR3 bases are TGCAGCTCTAGCCCGGAGGTAGAGACCCAGTACTTC.

This clonotype was seen a handful of times. V and J are TRBV11-2 and TRBJ2-1; weak D call: TRBD2 (6 bases). Deletions cut 5 bases from V and 5 bases from J, with 16 bases between. Germline-derived CDR1 and CDR2 are SGHAT and FQNNGV. The length of the CDR3 is 15 residues. CDR3 DNA sequence: TGTGCCAGCAGCGACCCGGTGGGGGGTAACAATGAGCAGTTCTTC. It specifies CASSDPVGGNNEQFF.

This clonotype was detected only a few times. V is TRBV20-1 and J is TRBJ1-5; D is possibly TRBD1 (5 bases). The V gene's germline CDR1 is DFQATT and CDR2 SNEGSKA (reference sequence). The CDR3 has 14 residues. The CDR3 sequence is CSLGGGISNQPQHF. The CDR3 nucleotides are TGCAGCCTCGGGGGGGGGATTAGCAATCAGCCCCAGCATTTT.

This clonotype was picked up many times. The J gene is TRBJ2-3, the V gene TRBV24-1; TRBD2 matches 10 bases. This CDR3 contains 17 residues. With V trimmed by 6 bases and J by 2 bases, 10 bases remained unmatched. Germline loops: CDR1 KGHDR, CDR2 SFDVKD. The chain's CDR3 is CATSQSSSGGVTDTQYF. The DNA for the CDR3 is TGTGCCACCAGTCAATCTTCTAGCGGGGGAGTCACAGATACGCAGTATTTT.

This chain connects TRBV10-2 to TRBJ2-1; unclear D gene. From germline, CDR1 is WSHSY and CDR2 SAAADI. V was clipped by 2 bases and J by 10 bases, with 18 bases between them. The CDR3 extends over 15 amino acids. The chain's CDR3 is CASSEEAFRQKEQFF. DNA of the CDR3: TGCGCCAGCAGTGAGGAGGCCTTTAGACAAAAGGAGCAGTTCTTC.

CDR3 DNA: TGTGCCAGCAGCTTGGTCCTGGAAAAAACTGAAGCTTTCTTT. Translation: CASSLVLEKTEAFF. The chain couples TRBV5-6 to TRBJ1-1, with D unclear. With 0 bases removed from V and 5 bases from J, the gap between germline ends came to 11 bases. The germline V gene encodes CDR1 SGHDT and CDR2 YYEEEE. The CDR3 totals 14 residues.

This clonotype was seen a handful of times. The chain has TRBV4-2 and TRBJ2-7; D is tentatively TRBD1 or TRBD2 (5 bases each). V shed 3 bases and J shed 6 bases, with 15 bases lying between them. The CDR3 is made up of 14 amino acids. Looked up from germline, CDR1 is LGHNA and CDR2 is YNFKEQ. The CDR3 protein is CASSQGVASSEQYF. The DNA for the CDR3 is TGTGCCAGCAGCCAGGGGGTAGCCAGTAGCGAGCAGTACTTC.

This clonotype came up many times. The CDR3 is CASSSWTASYEQYF. In nucleotides, the CDR3 is TGTGCCAGCAGCTCCTGGACAGCTTCCTACGAGCAGTACTTC. The gene calls are TRBV7-2 and TRBJ2-7; D might be TRBD1 (6 bases). Trimming left V 4 bases short and J 1 base short, with 11 bases between. This CDR3 is 14 amino acids long. Germline lookup yields CDR1 SGHTA and CDR2 FQGNSA.

This clonotype was observed many times. V usage is TRBV6-5 and J usage is TRBJ2-1, with 7 bases fitting TRBD2. CDR3 length: 17 residues. The germline V gene encodes CDR1 MNHEY and CDR2 SVGAGI. After removal of 2 bases from V and 3 bases from J, the junction contained 10 bases not matched to a gene. The CDR3, as DNA: TGTGCCAGCAGTTACCATACAGCGGGGACGCTCTACAATGAGCAGTTCTTC. Translation gives CASSYHTAGTLYNEQFF.

CDR3 DNA: TGCAGTGCTAGCAAGACAGGCACCGGCTACGAGCAGTACTTC. It yields the protein CSASKTGTGYEQYF. V is TRBV20-1 and J is TRBJ2-7, with a possible D match to TRBD1 (6 bases). The CDR3 extends over 14 amino acids. Trimming pared 3 bases from V and 3 bases from J, leaving 15 bases between. Germline assignment: CDR1 DFQATT and CDR2 SNEGSKA (reference sequence).

This clonotype was detected only a few times. J is TRBJ2-3 and V is TRBV24-1; 10 positions agree with TRBD1. Germline-derived CDR1 and CDR2 are KGHDR and SFDVKD. J was trimmed by 4 bases and V by 3 bases; bases with no gene match: 9. The CDR3 length is 17 residues. The CDR3 DNA reads as TGTGCCACCAGTGATCCCCCCGGGACAGGGGACTCAGATACGCAGTATTTT. This codes for CATSDPPGTGDSDTQYF.

This clonotype was observed a few times. This chain joins TRBV20-1 and TRBJ2-2, with 7 bases lining up with TRBD1. J gave up 6 bases and V 6 bases, and 10 bases lay outside the gene matches. Germline CDR1 is DFQATT and CDR2 is SNEGSKA (reference sequence). CDR3 size: 14 residues. CDR3: CSATGTGVPGELFF. The CDR3, as DNA: TGCAGTGCGACCGGCACAGGGGTACCCGGGGAGCTGTTTTTT.

The rearrangement links TRBV5-5 to TRBJ2-3; 7 nucleotides match TRBD2. The CDR3 extends over 15 amino acids. J lost 5 bases, V lost 1 base, and 7 bases had no gene match. Germline V lookup: CDR1 SGHKS, CDR2 YYEKEE (reference sequence). The chain's CDR3 is CASSLRGGSLDTQYF. The DNA of the CDR3 is TGTGCCAGCAGCTTGAGGGGCGGGAGTCTAGATACGCAGTATTTT. The variable domain in full, with the rest retrieved from reference TRBV5-5 and TRBJ2-3, is DAGVTQSPTHLIKTRGQQVTLRCSPISGHKSVSWYQQVLGQGPQFIFQYYEKEERGRGNFPDRFSARQFPNYSSELNVNALLLGDSALYLCASSLRGGSLDTQYFGPGTRLTVL.

In this sample, this clonotype turned up a few times. V usage is TRBV12-3 or TRBV12-4 and J usage is TRBJ2-1, with D maybe TRBD1 (5 bases). V lost 6 bases and J 7 bases, leaving 13 bases between the germline ends. The CDR3 spans 13 residues. The CDR3 nucleotides read TGTGCCAGCAGGGGGCCGGCGAGAAATGAGCAGTTCTTC. Encoded protein: CASRGPARNEQFF.

This clonotype has just a few counts. V and J are TRBV27 and TRBJ1-5; no clear D. CDR1 is MNHEY, CDR2 SMNVEV, per germline (reference sequence). The CDR3 spans 13 residues. Deletions cut 6 bases from V and 0 bases from J, with 6 bases between. The CDR3 spells CASSEYSNQPQHF. CDR3 sequence (DNA): TGTGCCAGCAGCGAGTATAGCAATCAGCCCCAGCATTTT.

This clonotype was seen more than once but under ten times. J is TRBJ2-7 and V is TRBV29-1, with TRBD2 as a possible D gene (6 bases). From germline, CDR1 is SQVTM and CDR2 ANQGSEA. V gave up 5 bases and J gave up 4 bases, with 15 bases separating them. The CDR3 runs to 13 residues. As DNA, the CDR3 is TGCAGCGTTCAGGGCGGGGAAGGGTACGAGCAGTACTTC. As protein: CSVQGGEGYEQYF.

The rearrangement links TRBV18 to TRBJ2-5; either TRBD1 or TRBD2 may fit D (5 bases each). Germline CDR1 KGHSH, CDR2 LQKENI. Deletions cut 0 bases from V and 4 bases from J, with 9 bases between. This CDR3 contains 14 residues. In DNA form, the CDR3 reads TGTGCCAGCTCACCACCGACGGGGCGAGAGACCCAGTACTTC. It is translated as CASSPPTGRETQYF.

This clonotype was observed a handful of times. V gene TRBV28 combines with J gene TRBJ2-7; no definite D call. V was clipped by 2 bases and J by 2 bases, with 13 bases between them. Per germline, CDR1 MDHEN and CDR2 SYDVKM. The CDR3 consists of 15 residues. CDR3 region: CASSLPGLGAYEQYF. CDR3 nucleotide sequence: TGTGCCAGCAGTTTACCGGGCCTCGGCGCCTACGAGCAGTACTTC.

This clonotype was counted a few times. This chain uses TRBV29-1 with TRBJ1-1; 9 nucleotides agree with TRBD1. The CDR3 runs 13 residues. Germline V CDR1 and CDR2: SQVTM, ANQGSEA. Unmatched junction bases numbered 8, after V lost 7 bases and J lost 5 bases. CDR3 nucleotide sequence: TGCAGCGGGTGGGGACAGGGAAGGACTGAAGCTTTCTTT. This encodes CSGWGQGRTEAFF.

In its sample, this clonotype was seen a few times. The chain has TRBV25-1 and TRBJ2-2, with D hard to call. The CDR3 spans 14 residues. Germline V gene lookup returns CDR1 MGHDK and CDR2 SYGVNS. Trimming removed 7 bases at V and 3 bases at J, with 12 bases between. In DNA, the CDR3 is TGTGCCAGCACCCTCGACGGATACACCGGGGAGCTGTTTTTT. Protein sequence: CASTLDGYTGELFF.

This clonotype has more than one count but fewer than ten. The V call is TRBV6-6, the J call TRBJ1-5; D not resolved. Trimming took 2 bases from V and 6 from J, leaving 8 bases between them. CDR3 length: 13 amino acids. Germline V gives CDR1 MNHNY, CDR2 SVGAGI (reference sequence). CDR3 loop: CASSYQFGQPQHF. In nucleotides, the CDR3 is TGTGCCAGCAGTTACCAATTCGGTCAGCCCCAGCATTTT.

The V call is TRBV6-5, the J call TRBJ1-1, with a tentative D call TRBD1 (5 bases). With 2 bases removed from V and 4 bases from J, the gap between germline ends came to 8 bases. The CDR3 contains 13 residues. Germline V lookup: CDR1 MNHEY, CDR2 SVGAGI. The CDR3 reads CASSYGGSTEAFF. CDR3 DNA sequence: TGTGCCAGCAGTTACGGGGGATCCACTGAAGCTTTCTTT.

V and J are TRBV7-9 and TRBJ2-3; 9 bases agree with TRBD1. V lost 5 bases and J lost 4; bases outside the gene matches: 10. Germline assignment: CDR1 SEHNR and CDR2 FQNEAQ (reference sequence). This CDR3 region has 16 residues. As DNA, the CDR3 is TGTGCCAGCAGCACCGGACAGGGGACGTTTGCAGATACGCAGTATTTT. Its protein is CASSTGQGTFADTQYF.

This clonotype has just a few counts. The CDR3 sequence is CASSLTGQGSPLHF. The CDR3 DNA sequence: TGTGCCAGCAGCTTAACTGGGCAGGGTTCACCCCTCCACTTT. V gene TRBV11-2 combines with J gene TRBJ1-6; D possibly corresponds to TRBD1 (5 bases). The germline V gene encodes CDR1 SGHAT and CDR2 FQNNGV. CDR3 length: 14 residues. V was trimmed by 2 bases and J by 9 bases, leaving 11 bases between them.

The genes are TRBV24-1 and TRBJ2-2, with 7 bases that match TRBD2. The CDR3 loop spans 14 amino acids. CDR1 and CDR2 from the germline V gene are KGHDR and SFDVKD. The V and J ends lost 9 bases and 1 base, in that order; junction bases with no gene match: 4. The CDR3, as DNA: TGTGCCACCGAGGGCGGGAGGAACACCGGGGAGCTGTTTTTT. Translating gives CATEGGRNTGELFF.

The rearrangement links TRBV12-3 or TRBV12-4 to TRBJ2-5; either TRBD1 or TRBD2 may fit D (5 bases each). V was clipped by 5 bases and J by 6 bases, with 16 bases between them. The CDR3 totals 14 residues. The CDR3 protein is CASSLGHGTQTQYF. As DNA, the CDR3 is TGTGCCAGCAGTCTAGGGCACGGGACCCAGACCCAGTACTTC.

This chain links TRBV15 with TRBJ2-1; D perhaps matches TRBD1 (5 bases). Per the germline V gene, CDR1 is LNHNV and CDR2 is YYDKDF (reference sequence). V lost 7 bases, J lost 5 bases, and 15 bases lay in between. This CDR3 has 14 amino acids. The CDR3 DNA reads as TGTGCCACCACCCGATCTCCAGGGAACAATGAGCAGTTCTTC. Residues: CATTRSPGNNEQFF.

This clonotype was seen only a few times. This sequence joins TRBV6-1 and TRBJ1-2; maybe TRBD1 (5 bases). V was trimmed by 6 bases and J by 0 bases, leaving 17 bases between them. This CDR3 is built from 16 residues. The germline V gene encodes CDR1 MNHNS and CDR2 SASEGT. The CDR3 DNA reads TGTGCCAGCAGCCCCGGGGGAGGGCGAGCTAACTATGGCTACACCTTC. It codes for CASSPGGGRANYGYTF.